Listed here are 23 T cell receptor beta chains from one sample, sequenced in a study of a mutant IDH1 vaccine in newly diagnosed glioma. Time point noted: baseline, week 1 (first vaccination visit). The treatment here: pre-vaccination baseline after standard-of-care therapy. The method was immunoSEQ multiplex PCR; TCRdb's version includes in-frame clones alone and lacks a portion of them. The sample gives 65,000 to 70,000 clones, approximately 82% of which show up once; about 4.8% is in the top ten. The sequencing used peripheral blood mononuclear cells (PBMCs), collected from a glioma patient treated with radiotherapy, temozolomide or both. All receptors derive from a woman aged 18-29 years with glioma. Some clones in this sample may be carry-over from other donors' samples.

V is TRBV10-1 and J is TRBJ2-7; the D gene is possibly TRBD1 (6 bases). Trimming cost V 3 bases and J 1 base, with 25 bases left between them. The CDR3 contains 19 residues. Germline CDR1 reads WNHNN; CDR2 reads SYGVQD (reference sequence). The CDR3, as DNA: TGCGCCAGCAGTGATTGGTTATCAGGACAGCTTCTTCATTCCTACGAGCAGTACTTC. The encoded protein is CASSDWLSGQLLHSYEQYF.

V usage is TRBV30 and J usage is TRBJ2-7; 9 bases are shared with TRBD1. Trimming cost V 3 bases and J 5 bases; bases outside gene matches: 5. CDR3 length: 13 amino acids. The germline V gene has CDR1 GTSNPN and CDR2 SVGIG (reference sequence). CDR3 protein: CAWRPTGGNEQYF. CDR3 coding DNA: TGTGCCTGGAGGCCCACAGGGGGCAACGAGCAGTACTTC.

This rearrangement joins TRBV30 to TRBJ2-7, with 12 bases fitting TRBD2. V lost 4 bases, J lost 6 bases, and 4 bases stayed unmatched. The CDR3 loop spans 13 amino acids. Germline V gene sequence: CDR1 GTSNPN, CDR2 SVGIG (reference sequence). CDR3 region: CAWTPSGRGEQYF. In nucleotides, the CDR3 is TGTGCCTGGACCCCTAGCGGGAGGGGCGAGCAGTACTTC.

The chain recombines TRBV9 with TRBJ1-2; 7 bases are shared with TRBD1. The ends lost 7 bases at V and 3 bases at J; junction bases unmatched: 9. Germline V gene sequence: CDR1 SGDLS, CDR2 YYNGEE. The length of the CDR3 is 14 residues. For the CDR3, the DNA is TGTGCCAGCGTTGCCCAGGGGGGAGACTATGGCTACACCTTC. Translated: CASVAQGGDYGYTF.

J is TRBJ1-2 and V is TRBV27; possibly TRBD1 for D (6 bases). CDR3 length: 14 residues. The germline gives CDR1 MNHEY, CDR2 SMNVEV (reference sequence). Trimming took 5 bases from V and 2 from J, leaving 12 bases between them. CDR3 sequence: CASSPQGSNYGYTF. The CDR3 DNA reads TGTGCCAGCAGTCCGCAGGGGTCCAACTATGGCTACACCTTC.

The sample holds a few counts of this clone. The genes are TRBV4-1 and TRBJ2-7; the match to TRBD1 covers 7 bases. V was clipped by 4 bases and J by 1 base; unmatched bases: 7. The V gene's germline CDR1 is MGHRA and CDR2 YSYEKL. This CDR3 is 15 amino acids long. The CDR3 nucleotides read TGCGCCAGCAGCCCGCCGGGACAGTTGTCCTACGAGCAGTACTTC. It specifies CASSPPGQLSYEQYF.

The gene calls are TRBV9 and TRBJ2-6; D might be TRBD1 or TRBD2, each matching 5 bases. With 4 bases removed from V and 6 bases from J, the gap between germline ends came to 20 bases. Germline-derived CDR1 and CDR2 are SGDLS and YYNGEE. The length of the CDR3 is 17 residues. This CDR3 reads CASSPRTGPLMANVLTF. In DNA, the CDR3 is TGTGCCAGCAGCCCCCGCACGGGGCCGCTTATGGCCAACGTCCTGACTTTC.

This clone showed up just once. This chain links TRBV5-5 with TRBJ1-3; D uncertain. This CDR3 has 14 amino acids. Trimming removed 5 bases at V and 3 bases at J, with 12 bases between. The germline V gene has CDR1 SGHKS and CDR2 YYEKEE (reference sequence). The CDR3 region is CASSSPVFGNTIYF. CDR3 nucleotide sequence: TGTGCCAGCAGTTCTCCCGTCTTTGGAAACACCATATATTTT.

The chain joins TRBV14 to TRBJ2-7; D not certain. The germline gives CDR1 SGHDN, CDR2 FVKESK. Trimming stripped 1 base from V and 3 bases from J, with 4 bases between. The CDR3 spans 12 residues. CDR3 residues: CASSQVFYEQYF. The CDR3, as DNA: TGTGCCAGCAGCCAAGTTTTCTACGAGCAGTACTTC.

This sequence joins TRBV12-5 and TRBJ1-1, with D perhaps matching TRBD1 (6 bases). The length of the CDR3 is 13 residues. V was cut by 7 bases and J by 2 bases, with 11 bases left in between. CDR1 is LGHNT, CDR2 FRNRAP, per germline. CDR3 sequence: CASAPQGNTEAFF. The CDR3 nucleotides read TGTGCTAGTGCTCCACAGGGAAACACTGAAGCTTTCTTT.

The chain couples TRBV14 to TRBJ2-3; D may be TRBD1 or TRBD2 (5 bases each). Deletions cut 4 bases from V and 2 bases from J, with 10 bases between. The germline gives CDR1 SGHDN, CDR2 FVKESK. CDR3 size: 14 residues. CDR3 sequence (DNA): TGTGCCAGCAGCCCATGGGGGAACACAGATACGCAGTATTTT. Its protein product is CASSPWGNTDTQYF.

The chain links TRBV5-6 to TRBJ2-2; D gene uncertain. Trimming stripped 0 bases from V and 1 base from J, with 4 bases between. The CDR3 consists of 14 residues. Germline V gene lookup returns CDR1 SGHDT and CDR2 YYEEEE. The CDR3 protein is CASSLVQNTGELFF. The CDR3 DNA is TGTGCCAGCAGCTTGGTGCAGAACACCGGGGAGCTGTTTTTT.

V gene TRBV27 combines with J gene TRBJ2-7; D may be TRBD1 or TRBD2 (6 bases each). This CDR3 is 15 amino acids long. The germline V gene encodes CDR1 MNHEY and CDR2 SMNVEV (reference sequence). V lost 5 bases and J lost 3, with 17 bases in between. The CDR3 DNA follows: TGTGCCAGCAGTCTCATCAGGGGTAGCGGCTACGAGCAGTACTTC. Translated: CASSLIRGSGYEQYF.

This chain links TRBV27 with TRBJ2-5, with D hard to call. The germline V and J ends were trimmed by 5 bases and 4 bases, with 14 bases remaining between them. Per germline, CDR1 MNHEY and CDR2 SMNVEV (reference sequence). The CDR3 extends over 14 amino acids. The CDR3 loop is CASSPSTIGETQYF. CDR3 sequence (DNA): TGTGCCAGCAGTCCATCTACTATAGGAGAGACCCAGTACTTC.

The rearrangement uses TRBV6-5 and TRBJ1-2; D remains ambiguous. CDR3 length: 13 amino acids. V lost 2 bases and J 4 bases, leaving 8 bases between the germline ends. Germline CDR1 is MNHEY and CDR2 is SVGAGI. In DNA, the CDR3 is TGTGCCAGCAGTTACGGCCCACGCTATGGCTACACCTTC. This sequence encodes CASSYGPRYGYTF.

The chain joins TRBV6-6 to TRBJ2-5; a possible D gene is TRBD1 (6 bases). CDR3 length equals 14 residues. Trimming removed 8 bases from V and 1 base from J, with 14 bases in between. CDR1 MNHNY and CDR2 SVGAGI come from the germline V gene (reference sequence). CDR3 sequence: CASGDTVFQETQYF. The CDR3 DNA follows: TGTGCCAGCGGGGACACCGTATTCCAAGAGACCCAGTACTTC.

This clone was observed a few times. The chain couples TRBV14 to TRBJ1-2; no clear D gene. V was pared by 3 bases and J by 9 bases, with 8 bases between. The CDR3 is 11 residues long. Germline CDR1 SGHDN, CDR2 FVKESK. The CDR3 here is CASSHGLRYTF. The CDR3 DNA sequence: TGTGCCAGCAGCCACGGATTGCGCTACACCTTC.

CDR3 sequence: CAQQQHEYNEQFF. CDR3 DNA: TGCGCCCAACAACAACATGAGTACAATGAGCAGTTCTTC. The chain joins TRBV4-3 to TRBJ2-1; D call uncertain. The CDR3 contains 13 residues. Germline V lookup: CDR1 LGHNA, CDR2 YSLEER. Trimming pared 11 bases from V and 4 bases from J, leaving 15 bases between.

This clone was picked up one time. The rearrangement links TRBV6-1 to TRBJ1-1; 7 bases are shared with TRBD1. Germline V lookup: CDR1 MNHNS, CDR2 SASEGT. V shed 3 bases, J shed 0 bases, and the junction held 10 bases outside the gene matches. The CDR3 loop spans 17 amino acids. This CDR3 is CASSDGWTGWVNTEAFF. Written as DNA, the CDR3 is TGTGCCAGCAGTGACGGATGGACAGGATGGGTGAACACTGAAGCTTTCTTT.

The chain links TRBV19 to TRBJ2-1, with 11 bases matching TRBD2. The junction had 1 base not matched to a gene; V was cut back by 1 base and J by 2 bases. The CDR3 runs 16 residues. Germline V lookup: CDR1 LNHDA, CDR2 SQIVND (reference sequence). The CDR3 region has the DNA TGTGCCAGTAGTATAGGACTAGCGGGACCCTACAATGAGCAGTTCTTC. Amino acid sequence: CASSIGLAGPYNEQFF.

The chain uses TRBV29-1 and TRBJ1-5; a weak D match, TRBD1 (5 bases). The CDR3 is 12 residues long. Germline V gives CDR1 SQVTM, CDR2 ANQGSEA. Between the trimmed V and J ends, which lost 7 bases and 7 bases, there was a span of 14 bases. CDR3 sequence reads: CSAGGAGQPQHF. The DNA for the CDR3 is TGCAGCGCAGGAGGGGCGGGGCAGCCCCAGCATTTT.

The chain uses TRBV7-9 and TRBJ2-7, with D possibly being TRBD1 (6 bases). V shed 5 bases and J shed 3 bases, with 14 bases lying between them. This CDR3 spans 14 amino acids. Germline CDR1 SEHNR, CDR2 FQNEAQ (reference sequence). This CDR3 reads CASSISIGGYEQYF. The CDR3 bases are TGTGCCAGCAGCATCTCAATAGGGGGCTACGAGCAGTACTTC.

This chain connects TRBV19 to TRBJ1-1, with D unclear. The CDR3 is made up of 12 amino acids. V lost 8 bases and J 0 bases, leaving 7 bases between the germline ends. Germline values: CDR1 LNHDA, CDR2 SQIVND (reference sequence). This chain's CDR3 is CASGLLNTEAFF. The CDR3 DNA sequence: TGTGCCAGTGGACTCTTGAACACTGAAGCTTTCTTT.